These 7 T cell receptor beta chains share one sample of origin, sequenced in a study of blood T cell repertoires in COVID-19. Here immunoSEQ multiplex PCR was the method, and the copy in TCRdb shows in-frame clones only, minus some. This table holds about 350,000 clones, approximately 91% found once. Sample: PBMCs or T cells enriched from blood (not recorded which). The receptor source for this set is a woman in her twenties or thirties who had been exposed to COVID-19.

The chain links TRBV19 to TRBJ2-1, with TRBD2 matching 8 bases. The CDR3 loop spans 15 amino acids. Germline loops: CDR1 LNHDA, CDR2 SQIVND (reference sequence). Unmatched junction bases numbered 13, after V lost 7 bases and J lost 8 bases. The CDR3 loop is CASIKWSDGGDEQFF. The CDR3 coding sequence is TGTGCCAGTATTAAGTGGAGCGACGGGGGGGATGAGCAGTTCTTC.

The genes are TRBV28 and TRBJ2-3; the match to TRBD2 covers 11 bases. Germline CDR1 MDHEN, CDR2 SYDVKM. This CDR3 has 17 amino acids. The trim removed 6 bases at V and 0 bases at J, leaving 8 bases unmatched. The CDR3 nucleotides are TGTGCCAGCAGACCTAGCGGGAGGATCTCTAGCACAGATACGCAGTATTTT. Its protein product is CASRPSGRISSTDTQYF.

The CDR3 DNA reads as TGTGCCACCCAATCTGGGGCCAACGTCCTGACTTTC. Protein product: CATQSGANVLTF. This chain connects TRBV28 to TRBJ2-6, with no clear D. The V gene lost 10 bases and the J gene lost 1 base, with 5 bases spanning the gap. There are 12 residues in the CDR3. Germline CDR1 reads MDHEN; CDR2 reads SYDVKM.

CDR3 loop: CATGTGRETEAFF. CDR3 in DNA: TGTGCCACAGGGACAGGGAGAGAGACTGAAGCTTTCTTT. The chain combines TRBV28 with TRBJ1-1, with 9 bases identical to TRBD1. The germline V gene has CDR1 MDHEN and CDR2 SYDVKM. CDR3 length: 13 residues. V dropped 10 bases and J dropped 5; count of bases not matched to a gene: 8.

V usage is TRBV5-1 and J usage is TRBJ2-1, with D perhaps TRBD2 (5 bases). The CDR3 is 15 amino acids. Trimming cost V 1 base and J 2 bases, with 10 bases left between them. Germline CDR1 and CDR2: SGHRS and YFSETQ. CDR3 protein: CASSLSLAAYNEQFF. The CDR3 nucleotides read TGCGCCAGCAGCTTGTCTCTAGCAGCCTACAATGAGCAGTTCTTC.

Worth noting for this clone: A read error may account for a junction end that differs from germline. This chain links TRBV30 with TRBJ2-7; 9 bases line up with TRBD2. The CDR3 spans 14 residues. The germline V gene has CDR1 GTSNPN and CDR2 SVGIG (reference sequence). CDR3 bases: TGTGCCTCGAGTGACGGACTAGCGTCCCACGAGCAGTACTTC. Translating gives CASSDGLASHEQYF.

V and J are TRBV4-2 and TRBJ2-3; D is possibly TRBD2 (5 bases). Trimming pared 0 bases from V and 5 bases from J, leaving 12 bases between. Germline values: CDR1 LGHNA, CDR2 YNFKEQ. This CDR3 comprises 15 residues. The CDR3 bases are TGTGCCAGCAGCCAAGATGGCTCCGGAGGAGATACGCAGTATTTT. This codes for CASSQDGSGGDTQYF.